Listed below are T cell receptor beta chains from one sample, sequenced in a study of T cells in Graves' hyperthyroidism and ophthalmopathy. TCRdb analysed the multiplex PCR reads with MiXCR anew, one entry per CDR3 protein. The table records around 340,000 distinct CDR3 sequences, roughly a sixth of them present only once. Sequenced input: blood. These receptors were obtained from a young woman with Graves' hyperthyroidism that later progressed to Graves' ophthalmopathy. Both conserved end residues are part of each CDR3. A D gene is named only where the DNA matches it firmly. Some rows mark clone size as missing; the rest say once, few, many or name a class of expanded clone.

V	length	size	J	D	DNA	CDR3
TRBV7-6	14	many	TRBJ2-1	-	TGTGCCAGCAGCTTAGCGCCCCGGGGAAATGAGCAGTTCTTC	CASSLAPRGNEQFF
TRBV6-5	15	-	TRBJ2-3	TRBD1	TGTGCCAGCAGTTACTTACAGGGGGCAACAGATACGCAGTATTTT	CASSYLQGATDTQYF
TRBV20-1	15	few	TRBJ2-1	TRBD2	TGCAGTGCTAGAGCCGGGACTAGCAGGAGCGATGAGCAGTTCTTC	CSARAGTSRSDEQFF
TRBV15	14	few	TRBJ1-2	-	TGTGCCACCAGCAGGAGAACACTGAACTATGGCTACACCTTC	CATSRRTLNYGYTF
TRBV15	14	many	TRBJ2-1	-	TGTGCCACCAGGCCAGGGGAGGATTACAATGAGCAGTTCTTC	CATRPGEDYNEQFF
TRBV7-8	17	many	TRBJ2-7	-	TGTGCCAGCAGCTTAAGGCTAAGGGTCTCGAGCTCCTACGAGCAGTACTTC	CASSLRLRVSSSYEQYF
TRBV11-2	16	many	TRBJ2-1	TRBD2	TGTGCCAGCAGAGATGTAGCGGGAGGCCTTCTCGGTGAGCAGTTCTTC	CASRDVAGGLLGEQFF
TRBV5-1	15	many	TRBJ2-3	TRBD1	TGCGCCAGCAGCTTGGACGGGACAGGGGCTAATACGCAGTATTTT	CASSLDGTGANTQYF
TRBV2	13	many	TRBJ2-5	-	TGTGCCAGCAGTCCCCCGGGGCCGGAGACCCAGTACTTC	CASSPPGPETQYF
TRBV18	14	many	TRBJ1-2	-	TGTGCCAGCTCACCAATGGACAGTGACTATGGCTACACCTTC	CASSPMDSDYGYTF
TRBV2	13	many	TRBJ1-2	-	TGTGCCAGCAGTATCGGGGAGACCTATGGCTACACCTTC	CASSIGETYGYTF
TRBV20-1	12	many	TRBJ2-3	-	TGCAGTGCTAGACTCAGTTTAGATACGCAGTATTTT	CSARLSLDTQYF
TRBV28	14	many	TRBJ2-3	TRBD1	TGTGCCAGCAGGGGGGACAGCCGCACAGATACGCAGTATTTT	CASRGDSRTDTQYF
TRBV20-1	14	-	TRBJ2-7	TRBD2	TGCAGTGCTAGAAAAGTCGGACTAGCCTACGAGCAGTACTTC	CSARKVGLAYEQYF
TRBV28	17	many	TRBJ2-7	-	TGTGCCAGCAGAGCAGGAGGCCCTTCCCAAGCCTCCTACGAGCAGTACTTC	CASRAGGPSQASYEQYF
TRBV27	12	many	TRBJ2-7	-	TGTGCCAGCAGGCAGCTGGGAAACGAGCAGTACTTC	CASRQLGNEQYF
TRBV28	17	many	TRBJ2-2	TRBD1	TGTGCCACCCAGGGGAGCCGGGACAGGGCGAACACCGGGGAGCTGTTTTTT	CATQGSRDRANTGELFF
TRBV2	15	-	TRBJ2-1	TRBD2	TGTGCCAGCAAAAAGCGGACTAGCGGGACGGATGAGCAGTTCTTC	CASKKRTSGTDEQFF
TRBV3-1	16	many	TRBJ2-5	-	TGTGCCAGCAGCCTTCTAGACCCTCGGTACCAAGAGACCCAGTACTTC	CASSLLDPRYQETQYF
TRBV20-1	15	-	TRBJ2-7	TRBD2	TGCAGTCCAAGCGGGTCTAGCGGGGTTACCTACGAGCAGTACTTC	CSPSGSSGVTYEQYF
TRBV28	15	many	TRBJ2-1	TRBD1	TGTGCCAGCAGCCCCCTCAGGGGGAGTCACAATGAGCAGTTCTTC	CASSPLRGSHNEQFF
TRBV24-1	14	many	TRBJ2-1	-	TGTGCCACCAGTGACCCGACCGGGAACAATGAGCAGTTCTTC	CATSDPTGNNEQFF
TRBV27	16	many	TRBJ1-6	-	TGTGCCAGCCTACACCCCCTTCAGGGAAATAATTCACCCCTCCACTTT	CASLHPLQGNNSPLHF
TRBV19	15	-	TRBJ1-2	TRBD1	TGTGCCAGTAGAAATACAGGGGGACTGTACTATGGCTACACCTTC	CASRNTGGLYYGYTF
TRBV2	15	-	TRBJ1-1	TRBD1	TGTGCCAGCAGTCCGACAGGGGGCATGGACACTGAAGCTTTCTTT	CASSPTGGMDTEAFF
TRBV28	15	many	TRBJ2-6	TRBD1	TGTGCCAGCAGCCGATTACTGACAGGGGGGGCAGTCCTGACTTTC	CASSRLLTGGAVLTF
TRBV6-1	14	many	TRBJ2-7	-	TGTGCCAGCAGGTCTTTGGGGGCTAACTACGAGCAGTACTTC	CASRSLGANYEQYF
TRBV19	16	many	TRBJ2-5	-	TGTGCCAGTAGTATCGACCGAGTCGGGGGCCAAGAGACCCAGTACTTC	CASSIDRVGGQETQYF
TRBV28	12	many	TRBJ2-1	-	TGTGCCAGCCGATACGGATTCAATGAGCAGTTCTTC	CASRYGFNEQFF
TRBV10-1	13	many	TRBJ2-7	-	TGCGCCAGCAGTGAGGTCCCACGGGACGAGCAGTACTTC	CASSEVPRDEQYF
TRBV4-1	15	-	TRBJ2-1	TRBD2	TGCGCCAGCAGCCATATAGCGGGAGGGCGGAATGAGCAGTTCTTC	CASSHIAGGRNEQFF
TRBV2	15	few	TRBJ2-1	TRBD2	TGTGCCAGCAGTGAAAGTAACGGGAGGGGCCACGAGCAGTTCTTC	CASSESNGRGHEQFF
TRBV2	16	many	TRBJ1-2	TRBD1	TGTGCCAGCAAGAGGGACAGGGGGCTTGGCAACTATGGCTACACCTTC	CASKRDRGLGNYGYTF
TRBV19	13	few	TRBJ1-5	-	TGTGCCAGTAGTTCAGGAGTTAATCAGCCCCAGCATTTT	CASSSGVNQPQHF
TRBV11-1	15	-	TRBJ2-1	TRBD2	TGTGCCAGCAGCTTAGTGGGACTAGCGGCCTTCGCGCAGTTCTTC	CASSLVGLAAFAQFF
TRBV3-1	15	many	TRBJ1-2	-	TGTGCCAGCAGCCAAGCGGCAGGGGATAACTATGGCTACACCTTC	CASSQAAGDNYGYTF
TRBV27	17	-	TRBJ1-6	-	TGTGCCAGCAGCCGTTCGGGGGCCGACTCCTATAATTCACCCCTCCACTTT	CASSRSGADSYNSPLHF
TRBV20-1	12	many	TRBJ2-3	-	TGCAGTGCCTCCCGGCGCGCAGATACGCAGTATTTT	CSASRRADTQYF
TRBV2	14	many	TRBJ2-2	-	TGTGCCAGCATAGGGACACAACACACCGGGGAGCTGTTTTTT	CASIGTQHTGELFF
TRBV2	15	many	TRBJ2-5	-	TGTGCCAGCAGTGACATAGCGGCCTTACAAGAGACCCAGTACTTC	CASSDIAALQETQYF
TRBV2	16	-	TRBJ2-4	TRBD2	TGTGCCAGTGGACTAGCGGGAGGGGGAACCAAAAACATTCAGTACTTC	CASGLAGGGTKNIQYF
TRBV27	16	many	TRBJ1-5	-	TGTGCCAGCAGGACGATCGGTGGAGAGGGAAATCAGCCCCAGCATTTT	CASRTIGGEGNQPQHF
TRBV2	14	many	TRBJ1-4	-	TGTGCCAGCAGCCGGACAGCAACTAATGAAAAACTGTTTTTT	CASSRTATNEKLFF
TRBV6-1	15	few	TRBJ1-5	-	TGTGCCAGCATGAGCAGGCAGTATAGCAATCAGCCCCAGCATTTT	CASMSRQYSNQPQHF
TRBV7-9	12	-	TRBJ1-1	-	TGTGCCAGCAGCATAGGGTCCCCTGAAGCTTTCTTT	CASSIGSPEAFF
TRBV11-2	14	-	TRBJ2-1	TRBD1	TGTGCCAGCAGCTTGGGACAGGGGGTTTGGGAGCAGTTCTTC	CASSLGQGVWEQFF
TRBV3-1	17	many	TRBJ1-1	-	TGTGCCAGCAGCCAAGACCCCGCAGGGTGGACGGGCACTGAAGCTTTCTTT	CASSQDPAGWTGTEAFF
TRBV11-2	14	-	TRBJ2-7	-	TGTGCCAGCAGCTTTGCCCGCTTAACCTACGAGCAGTACTTC	CASSFARLTYEQYF
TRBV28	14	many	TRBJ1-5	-	TGTGCCAGCAGCCTAAATCGCAATAATCAGCCCCAGCATTTT	CASSLNRNNQPQHF
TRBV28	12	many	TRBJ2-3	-	TGTGCCAGCAGTACGAGCCGGAATACGCAGTATTTT	CASSTSRNTQYF
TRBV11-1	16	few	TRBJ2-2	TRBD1	TGTGCCAGCAGCCACGGTCGACAGGGGTTCACCGGGGAGCTGTTTTTT	CASSHGRQGFTGELFF
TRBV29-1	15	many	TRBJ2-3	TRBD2	TGCAGCGTTGGAGCGGGGGGGCCCGGCACAGATACGCAGTATTTT	CSVGAGGPGTDTQYF
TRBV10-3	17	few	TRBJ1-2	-	TGTGCCATCAAACCCCGGGGCCTCGGGAACAGAAACTATGGCTACACCTTC	CAIKPRGLGNRNYGYTF
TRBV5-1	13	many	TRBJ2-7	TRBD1	TGCGCCAGCAGCACTCGGACAGGGAACGAGCAGTACTTC	CASSTRTGNEQYF
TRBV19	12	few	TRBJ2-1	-	TGTGCCAGTAGTATTTGGCGAGATGAGCAGTTCTTC	CASSIWRDEQFF
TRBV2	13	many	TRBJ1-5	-	TGTGCCACGAGTACAAGGGTCGATCAGCCCCAGCATTTT	CATSTRVDQPQHF
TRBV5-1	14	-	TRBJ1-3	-	TGCGCCAGCAGCTTGTGGGGAGCTGGAAACACCATATATTTT	CASSLWGAGNTIYF